This note documents a single T cell receptor beta chain sequence. These data come from a study of blood T cell repertoires in COVID-19. Study details: From the United States, Italy and Spain came samples of acute and convalescent COVID-19. PBMCs, B-cell-depleted T cells, or T cells were the source of the cDNA or gDNA that made up the material.

Germline lookup yields CDR1 LNHNV and CDR2 YYDKDF (reference sequence). The CDR3 loop spans 17 amino acids. The V gene lost 1 base and the J gene lost 4 bases, with 20 bases spanning the gap. The protocol was immunoSEQ multiplex PCR, while the TCRdb copy is restricted to in-frame clones and leaves out a portion. The table lists about 200,000 clones, roughly four fifths of them singletons. The V and J genes are TRBV15 and TRBJ2-7; D perhaps matches TRBD2 (7 bases). The clonotype originates from a woman aged 40 to 50 with acute or convalescent COVID-19. Sequences were obtained from peripheral blood. CDR3 nucleotide sequence: TGTGCCACCAGCAGAGTAGTAGGTGGGGGGGCCGGGTACGAGCAGTACTTC. Its translation: CATSRVVGGGAGYEQYF. Together with reference TRBV15 and TRBJ2-7, the CDR3 gives the full variable domain: DAMVIQNPRYQVTQFGKPVTLSCSQTLNHNVMYWYQQKSSQAPKLLFHYYDKDFNNEADTPDNFQSRRPNTSFCFLDIRSPGLGDTAMYLCATSRVVGGGAGYEQYFGPGTRLTVT.